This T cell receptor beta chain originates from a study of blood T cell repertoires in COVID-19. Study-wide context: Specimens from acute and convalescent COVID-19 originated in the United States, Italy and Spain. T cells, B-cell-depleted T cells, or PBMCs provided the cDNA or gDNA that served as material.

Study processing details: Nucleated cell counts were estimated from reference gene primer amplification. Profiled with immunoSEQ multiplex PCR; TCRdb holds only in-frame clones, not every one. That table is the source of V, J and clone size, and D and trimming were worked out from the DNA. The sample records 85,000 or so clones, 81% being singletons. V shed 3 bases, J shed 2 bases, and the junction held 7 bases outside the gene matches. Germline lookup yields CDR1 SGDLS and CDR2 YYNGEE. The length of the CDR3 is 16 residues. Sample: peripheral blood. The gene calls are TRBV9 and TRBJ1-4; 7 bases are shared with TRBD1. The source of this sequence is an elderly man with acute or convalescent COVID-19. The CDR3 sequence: CASSAHRGGTNEKLFF. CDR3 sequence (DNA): TGTGCCAGCAGCGCCCACAGGGGCGGCACTAATGAAAAACTGTTTTTT. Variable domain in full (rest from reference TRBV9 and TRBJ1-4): DSGVTQTPKHLITATGQRVTLRCSPRSGDLSVYWYQQSLDQGLQFLIQYYNGEERAKGNILERFSAQQFPDLHSELNLSSLELGDSALYFCASSAHRGGTNEKLFFGSGTQLSVL.